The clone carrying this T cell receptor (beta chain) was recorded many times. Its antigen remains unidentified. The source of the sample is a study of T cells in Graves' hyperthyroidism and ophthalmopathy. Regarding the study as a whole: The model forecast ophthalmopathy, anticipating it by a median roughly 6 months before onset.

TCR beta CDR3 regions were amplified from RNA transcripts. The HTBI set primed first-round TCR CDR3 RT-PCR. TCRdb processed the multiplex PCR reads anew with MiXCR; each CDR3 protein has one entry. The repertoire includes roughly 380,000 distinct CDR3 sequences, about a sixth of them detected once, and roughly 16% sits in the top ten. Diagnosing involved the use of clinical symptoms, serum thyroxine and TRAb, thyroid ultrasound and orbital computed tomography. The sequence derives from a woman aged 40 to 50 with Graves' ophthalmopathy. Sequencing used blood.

The CDR3 DNA sequence: TGTGCCAGCAGCCACAGGACAGGGCCCCCATACGAGCAGTACTTC. This encodes CASSHRTGPPYEQYF. The chain links TRBV7-8 to TRBJ2-7; 8 nucleotides align to TRBD1. The germline V gene has CDR1 SGHVS and CDR2 FQNEAQ. CDR3 size: 15 residues. V was clipped by 5 bases and J by 4 bases; unmatched bases: 10.